What follows describes a single T cell receptor (beta chain). Its specificity is not known. The sample comes from a study of T cell responses to AZD1222 COVID-19 vaccine. Regarding the study as a whole: Baseline serology detected seropositivity in only six or seven AZD1222 recipients.

Some clones are missing from TCRdb's copy, which holds only in-frame ones; the method was immunoSEQ multiplex PCR. The sample includes 180,000 or so clones, around 95% of them seen just once. The CDR3 runs to 18 residues. J was trimmed by 4 bases and V by 3 bases; bases with no gene match: 8. Germline CDR1 and CDR2: MGHRA and YSYEKL. This clonotype originated in an adult in good health. This specimen was peripheral blood, taken on day 0 of AZD1222 vaccination. J is TRBJ2-1 and V is TRBV4-1; 14 bases map to TRBD2. The DNA of the CDR3 is TGCGCCAGCAGCCATTTGGGGACTAGCGGGAGAGGGTACAATGAGCAGTTCTTC. This gives the protein CASSHLGTSGRGYNEQFF.